This T cell receptor (beta chain) was sequenced during a study of T cell responses to AZD1222 COVID-19 vaccine (dated by TCRdb to about 2021). For the study in its entirety: TCR sequencing was performed for roughly 250 trial participants, of whom roughly 200 were given two doses of AZD1222 and around 26 were given two doses of MenACWY control vaccine. Trial participants were enrolled by age into 18-55, 56-69 and 70-plus year subgroups, with roughly 160, 29 and 62 TCR-sequenced participants respectively.

What the study reported, not specific to this receptor: Most participants were white British and females outnumbered males, and the authors suggested that clonal diversity may have been underestimated. Reportedly, close to half of the unique spike-specific TCRs recognized epitopes lying outside the regions that are mutated in the B.1.351 and B.1.1.7 variants. After two AZD1222 doses, spike-specific TCR breadth and depth were significantly higher than at day 0 and than in MenACWY recipients. Conclusions about previously exposed vaccinees were limited because only a handful of AZD1222 recipients were SARS-CoV-2 seropositive at baseline. Vaccine-associated CD4 TCRs spanned the whole spike protein, with dominant responses in regions 160-218 and 743-854. The 56-69-year group was small, and its depth increase did not reach significance, likely because of low power. Because no samples from the day 14 peak response were available, repertoires could be characterized only after the peak T cell response.

The CDR3 regions of human TCRbeta chains were subjected to immunosequencing. From the authors' description of their analysis: TCRs in the repertoires were matched against a reference library of SARS-CoV-2-specific TCRs that had been generated with the MIRA antigen-specificity platform. Breadth meant the fraction of unique TCRs that were SARS-CoV-2-associated, whereas depth meant the fraction of total T cells that were SARS-CoV-2-associated. Each spike-specific TCR was assigned to its reactive spike region and to a CD4 or CD8 class using the MIRA data. Log10-transformed breadth and depth values were compared by one-way ANOVA with Sidak's multiple comparisons tests. TCRdb's version of the immuneACCESS table is confined to in-frame rearrangements and falls short of the full clone set. An unresolved V gene accounts for under half of the shortfall where checked; the remainder is of unknown origin. The V and J calls and the clone size are those of that table, but D and trimming were determined from the DNA. Present in this sample are approximately 130,000 clones, roughly 88% of which were seen just once. Under 6% of the sample rests with the top ten.

The sample's time point label, decoded: about 28 days (+/-7) after the second vaccine dose. AZD1222 recipients with second doses at about 4 weeks or about 12 weeks were pooled, because spike-specific TCR depth and breadth did not differ between schedules. Vaccinee samples were obtained from the UK trials COV001 and COV002, which included a single-blind randomized controlled phase 2/3 trial of AZD1222 (ChAdOx1 nCoV-19) in healthy adults. For TCRbeta chain sequencing, PBMC samples from trial participants were taken at day 0 and at day 28 after the second dose. The germline V gene sets CDR1 to SGHTA and CDR2 to FQGNSA. V loses 5 bases at its end and J loses 5 bases; junction bases beyond the gene matches: 14. The cysteine opens and the phenylalanine closes a CDR3 of 16 amino acids. This entry keeps only the CDR3 DNA: 48 bases, framed from base 1. Notes on this clone: Its antigen is unknown. Within one base of it there is no much larger clone, and no base qualities were kept.

The V gene is TRBV7-2 and the J gene is TRBJ1-1; 7 bases in the junction line up with TRBD1. This TCR derives from an adult who received the AZD1222 COVID-19 vaccine. The source was peripheral blood, collected 28 days after the second AZD1222 dose. The DNA reads as follows: TGTGCCAGCAGCATCACAGGGGCTCGATCGAGGACTGAAGCTTTCTTT. It translates to CASSITGARSRTEAFF.